The 24 T cell receptor beta chains below come from one sample, sequenced in a study of blood T cells in healthy people across ages. The authors ran a second PCR of 7 to 11 cycles using a sample-barcoded 5' primer and a J-beta primer mix. TCRdb analysed the 5' RACE reads with MiXCR anew, one entry per CDR3 protein. The sample lists approximately 490,000 distinct CDR3 sequences, under 30% seen once, with approximately 8.7% in the top ten. This sample also appeared in a second study, on T cells of mothers and their children.

What was sequenced was blood. Source of these receptors: a boy aged 5-17 years in good health.

V is TRBV11-3 and J is TRBJ2-5; D is possibly TRBD2 (5 bases). The better agreement between TRBJ2-1 and the DNA end casts doubt on the J call. This CDR3 region has 13 residues. Germline V lookup: CDR1 SGHNT, CDR2 YENEEA. The CDR3 DNA follows: TGTGCCAGCAGCTTTGCACTAGGCCATGAGCAGTTCTTC. Its translation: CASSFALGHEQFF.

This clonotype showed up many times. The chain uses TRBV6-5 and TRBJ1-1, with D possibly being TRBD1 (6 bases). The CDR3 consists of 13 residues. V lost 5 bases and J lost 4, with 11 bases in between. Germline loops: CDR1 MNHEY, CDR2 SVGAGI. The CDR3 here is CASSAGAGTEAFF. CDR3 bases: TGTGCCAGCAGTGCAGGGGCGGGCACTGAAGCTTTCTTT.

CDR3 residues: CASSPPFEVNSPLHF. DNA for the CDR3: TGCGCCAGCAGCCCTCCCTTTGAAGTTAATTCACCCCTCCACTTT. The chain joins TRBV5-1 to TRBJ1-6; D call uncertain. Trimming removed 4 bases at V and 6 bases at J, with 14 bases between. The length of the CDR3 is 15 residues. Germline CDR1 SGHRS, CDR2 YFSETQ. Full variable domain (outside the CDR3, taken from reference TRBV5-1 and TRBJ1-6): KAGVTQTPRYLIKTRGQQVTLSCSPISGHRSVSWYQQTPGQGLQFLFEYFSETQRNKGNFPGRFSGRQFSNSRSEMNVSTLELGDSALYLCASSPPFEVNSPLHFGNGTRLTVT.

The chain has TRBV7-2 and TRBJ2-1; 7 bases are a match to TRBD2. The CDR3 length is 17 residues. Germline assignment: CDR1 SGHTA and CDR2 FQGNSA. V dropped 4 bases and J dropped 0; count of bases not matched to a gene: 9. In nucleotides, the CDR3 is TGTGCCAGCAGCTCAGCCTGGGGGGGACGCTCCTACAATGAGCAGTTCTTC. Its protein product is CASSSAWGGRSYNEQFF.

V is TRBV6-2 or TRBV6-3 and J is TRBJ2-7; tentative D call: TRBD1 (6 bases). This CDR3 comprises 12 residues. Deletions cut 5 bases from V and 7 bases from J, with 12 bases between. Germline V gene sequence: CDR1 MNHEY, CDR2 SVGEGT. The CDR3 nucleotides read TGTGCCAGCAGTAAGCAGGGGTGGGAGCAGTACTTC. Its protein is CASSKQGWEQYF.

CDR3 sequence reads: CASSNGYSYEQYF. As DNA, the CDR3 is TGTGCCAGCAGTAACGGATACTCCTACGAGCAGTACTTC. The V and J genes are TRBV28 and TRBJ2-5; D is unclear. With the DNA end fitting TRBJ2-7 better, the J assignment may be wrong. CDR3 size: 13 residues. In germline, CDR1 is MDHEN, CDR2 SYDVKM.

V is TRBV14 and J is TRBJ1-1, with 9 bases aligning to TRBD1. This CDR3 contains 16 residues. V dropped 4 bases and J dropped 4; count of bases not matched to a gene: 10. Germline CDR1 reads SGHDN; CDR2 reads FVKESK. The CDR3 loop reads CASSRGQGGMRTEAFF. As DNA, the CDR3 is TGTGCCAGCAGCCGGGGACAGGGTGGGATGCGCACTGAAGCTTTCTTT.

This clonotype was counted between two and nine times. The rearrangement uses TRBV12-3 or TRBV12-4 and TRBJ2-5; the D gene is possibly TRBD1 (5 bases). Trimming stripped 7 bases from V and 5 bases from J, with 17 bases between. The CDR3 covers 14 residues. CDR3 bases: TGTGCCAGCACTTCTTTCCAGGGTGCGGAGACCCAGTACTTC. Encoded protein: CASTSFQGAETQYF.

The chain joins TRBV6-5 to TRBJ2-1, with 8 bases aligning to TRBD2. V dropped 8 bases and J dropped 1; count of bases not matched to a gene: 4. The germline CDR1 and CDR2 sequences are MNHEY and SVGAGI. The CDR3 extends over 14 amino acids. CDR3 protein: CASAGGWSYNEQFF. The CDR3, as DNA: TGTGCCAGCGCGGGAGGTTGGTCCTACAATGAGCAGTTCTTC.

The chain carries TRBV30 and TRBJ1-3; 7 bases are a match to TRBD1. This CDR3 region has 15 residues. From germline, CDR1 is GTSNPN and CDR2 SVGIG (reference sequence). The trim removed 2 bases at V and 0 bases at J, leaving 4 bases unmatched. Here the CDR3 DNA reads TGTGCCTGGAGTAGGGACAGCGGCTCTGGAAACACCATATATTTT. As protein: CAWSRDSGSGNTIYF.

This clonotype appeared a few times. V usage is TRBV20-1 and J usage is TRBJ2-5, with TRBD2 as a possible D gene (6 bases). The last part of the DNA fits TRBJ2-1 better; the J call may be wrong. CDR1 DFQATT and CDR2 SNEGSKA come from the germline V gene (reference sequence). This CDR3 contains 14 residues. The CDR3 is CSATEAGRASEQFF. CDR3 DNA: TGCAGTGCGACTGAAGCGGGCCGAGCTTCGGAGCAGTTCTTC.

The gene calls are TRBV7-9 and TRBJ2-5; D tentatively reads TRBD1 or TRBD2 (5 bases each). Germline V gives CDR1 SEHNR, CDR2 FQNEAQ (reference sequence). V gave up 8 bases and J gave up 7 bases, with 14 bases separating them. The CDR3 is 12 amino acids. CDR3 sequence reads: CASEGYFGTQYF. In DNA form, the CDR3 reads TGTGCCAGCGAGGGGTACTTCGGGACCCAGTACTTC.

This clonotype appeared a few times. The chain employs TRBV29-1 and TRBJ2-1, with D possibly matching TRBD1 (5 bases). Between the trimmed V and J ends, which lost 7 bases and 7 bases, there was a span of 14 bases. The CDR3 is made up of 12 amino acids. CDR1 and CDR2 from the germline V gene are SQVTM and ANQGSEA. The CDR3 DNA reads as TGCAGCGCCGATGGACGACAGAATGAGCAGTTCTTC. This sequence encodes CSADGRQNEQFF.

The rearrangement joins TRBV20-1 to TRBJ2-7; D possibly corresponds to TRBD1 (7 bases). The CDR3 contains 13 residues. The germline gives CDR1 DFQATT, CDR2 SNEGSKA (reference sequence). The CDR3 is CGGAGGADYEQYF. In DNA form, the CDR3 reads TGCGGCGGGGCAGGGGGAGCCGACTACGAGCAGTACTTC.

The chain employs TRBV7-6 and TRBJ1-4; D is unclear. The V end was cut by 4 bases, the J end by 7 bases, with 13 bases between. Germline V gene sequence: CDR1 SGHVS, CDR2 FNYEAQ. CDR3 length: 14 amino acids. This chain's CDR3 is CASSSWEGGEKLFF. Here the CDR3 DNA reads TGTGCCAGCAGCTCCTGGGAGGGCGGTGAAAAACTGTTTTTT.

The V gene is TRBV11-2, the J gene TRBJ2-1, with 7 bases lining up with TRBD2. Germline V CDR1 and CDR2: SGHAT, FQNNGV. The CDR3 covers 18 residues. After removal of 0 bases from V and 4 bases from J, the junction contained 12 bases not matched to a gene. For the CDR3, the DNA is TGTGCCAGCAGCTTAGAGCGTCTATTAGGACTAGTGTACAATGAGCAGTTCTTC. Protein product: CASSLERLLGLVYNEQFF.

The chain uses TRBV12-3 or TRBV12-4 and TRBJ1-2; D may be TRBD1 (5 bases). V lost 3 bases and J 5 bases, leaving 25 bases between the germline ends. The CDR3 totals 18 residues. CDR3 region: CASSFSMQETYRSYGYTF. The CDR3, as DNA: TGTGCCAGCAGTTTCAGCATGCAGGAGACGTACAGGAGTTATGGCTACACCTTC.

This clonotype was observed a handful of times. The CDR3 sequence: CASGGVGETQYF. CDR3 DNA: TGTGCCAGTGGAGGGGTAGGGGAGACCCAGTACTTC. The V and J genes are TRBV2 and TRBJ2-5, with D possibly TRBD2 on 6 matching bases. V lost 9 bases and J 5 bases, leaving 13 bases between the germline ends. This CDR3 has 12 residues. CDR1 is SNHLY and CDR2 is FYNNEI in the germline V gene.

Only one count was recorded for this clonotype. The chain uses TRBV4-1 and TRBJ2-4; D ambiguous. The ends were cut back, 4 bases at V and 7 bases at J, with 11 bases in the middle. CDR1 and CDR2 from the germline V gene are MGHRA and YSYEKL. The CDR3 runs 13 residues. Written as DNA, the CDR3 is TGCGCCAGCAGCCCTCCAGGTGGGAACATTCAGTACTTC. It codes for CASSPPGGNIQYF.

V is TRBV29-1 and J is TRBJ2-7, with D possibly being TRBD2 (5 bases). CDR1 and CDR2 from the germline V gene are SQVTM and ANQGSEA. Trimming left V 7 bases short and J 5 bases short, with 21 bases between. This CDR3 is built from 14 residues. Here the CDR3 reads CSATDVGDSHEQYF. The CDR3 region has the DNA TGCAGCGCCACTGATGTGGGAGATTCCCACGAGCAGTACTTC.

The chain uses TRBV12-3 or TRBV12-4 and TRBJ1-2; a weak D match, TRBD1 (6 bases). Trimming took 6 bases from V and 4 from J, leaving 12 bases between them. The CDR3 has 13 residues. The CDR3 DNA sequence: TGTGCCAGCAGCGAGCCGGGGGCCTATGGCTACACCTTC. It codes for CASSEPGAYGYTF.

In this sample, this clonotype turned up a few times. The chain is built from TRBV4-3 and TRBJ2-7; no clear D. Germline V gene lookup returns CDR1 LGHNA and CDR2 YSLEER. This CDR3 spans 15 amino acids. The V gene lost 0 bases and the J gene lost 3 bases, with 12 bases spanning the gap. The CDR3 DNA is TGCGCCAGCAGCCAAGATCTGGTCCGCAACTACGAGCAGTACTTC. Translating gives CASSQDLVRNYEQYF.

This clonotype occurred a few times. The chain carries TRBV19 and TRBJ2-2; D is ambiguous. The V end lost 7 bases, the J end lost 3 bases, and 12 bases lay between the germline ends. CDR1 and CDR2 from the germline V gene are LNHDA and SQIVND (reference sequence). This CDR3 has 14 residues. CDR3 in amino acids: CASKNGQDTGELFF. CDR3 nucleotides: TGTGCCAGTAAAAACGGGCAGGACACCGGGGAGCTGTTTTTT.

This clonotype has only a few counts. As DNA, the CDR3 is TGTGCCAGCACCAGAAACACCGGGGAGCTGTTTTTT. This encodes CASTRNTGELFF. V usage is TRBV7-2 and J usage is TRBJ2-2; no clear D. V shed 7 bases and J shed 2 bases, with 5 bases lying between them. This CDR3 contains 12 residues. The germline V gene encodes CDR1 SGHTA and CDR2 FQGNSA.